Listed here are 25 T cell receptor beta chains from one sample, sequenced in a study of blood T cell repertoires in COVID-19. Only in-frame clones appear in the TCRdb table, and some are missing; sequencing was by immunoSEQ multiplex PCR. The sample includes around 80,000 clones, 80% to 95% of them seen just once. Sequencing was performed on peripheral blood. The source is a woman aged 80 or over with acute or convalescent COVID-19.

The chain combines TRBV28 with TRBJ2-7; 9 nucleotides align to TRBD1. Germline V CDR1 and CDR2: MDHEN, SYDVKM. Trimming removed 5 bases from V and 7 bases from J; junction bases left unmatched: 12. The length of the CDR3 is 15 residues. In DNA, the CDR3 is TGTGCCAGCAGTCCCACCGGGACAGGGAGGCGGGAGCAGTACTTC. Translation: CASSPTGTGRREQYF.

CDR3 coding DNA: TGTGCCAGCAGTGATCAAGCGGCCCAGGCTTTCTTT. Its protein is CASSDQAAQAFF. The rearrangement links TRBV2 to TRBJ1-1, with D hard to call. CDR3 size: 12 residues. CDR1 SNHLY and CDR2 FYNNEI come from the germline V gene. The V end was cut by 3 bases, the J end by 11 bases, with 13 bases between. Full variable domain (missing parts from reference TRBV2 and TRBJ1-1): EPEVTQTPSHQVTQMGQEVILRCVPISNHLYFYWYRQILGQKVEFLVSFYNNEISEKSEIFDDQFSVERPDGSNFTLKIRSTKLEDSAMYFCASSDQAAQAFFGQGTRLTVV.

This chain links TRBV7-7 with TRBJ2-2, with TRBD1 as a possible D gene (5 bases). CDR1 and CDR2 from the germline V gene are SSHAT and FNYEAQ (reference sequence). Trimming cost V 1 base and J 5 bases, with 11 bases left between them. The CDR3 has 15 residues. CDR3 DNA sequence: TGTGCCAGCAGCTTAGTCCCAGGGTGGACCGGGGAGCTGTTTTTT. Translating it yields CASSLVPGWTGELFF.

The genes are TRBV11-2 and TRBJ2-4, with D possibly TRBD2 on 6 matching bases. CDR1 SGHAT and CDR2 FQNNGV come from the germline V gene. The CDR3 extends over 15 amino acids. The V gene lost 3 bases and the J gene lost 2 bases, with 11 bases spanning the gap. The chain's CDR3 is CASSLGGVTKNIQYF. CDR3 DNA sequence: TGTGCCAGCAGCTTGGGGGGAGTGACCAAAAACATTCAGTACTTC.

In this sample, this clone turned up once. This sample includes further DNA sequences coding for the same CDR3. The chain employs TRBV9 and TRBJ1-6, with TRBD1 matching 9 bases. V lost 3 bases and J lost 5; bases outside the gene matches: 3. Germline V gene sequence: CDR1 SGDLS, CDR2 YYNGEE. The CDR3 is 15 residues long. CDR3 sequence (DNA): TGTGCCAGCAGCGGAGGGACAGGGAATAATTCACCCCTCCACTTT. Translation gives CASSGGTGNNSPLHF. The full variable domain, in which reference TRBV9 and TRBJ1-6 provide the parts outside the CDR3, is DSGVTQTPKHLITATGQRVTLRCSPRSGDLSVYWYQQSLDQGLQFLIQYYNGEERAKGNILERFSAQQFPDLHSELNLSSLELGDSALYFCASSGGTGNNSPLHFGNGTRLTVT.

CDR3 sequence (DNA): TGTGCCAGCAGCCCTAGAGGGGGACGGCCAGGCACGAACACCGGGGAGCTGTTTTTT. Encoded protein: CASSPRGGRPGTNTGELFF. This rearrangement joins TRBV11-3 to TRBJ2-2; maybe TRBD1 (6 bases). V was cut by 5 bases and J by 0 bases, with 22 bases left in between. This CDR3 region has 19 residues. CDR1 and CDR2 from the germline V gene are SGHNT and YENEEA. The whole variable domain, filled in from reference TRBV11-3 and TRBJ2-2, reads EAGVVQSPRYKIIEKKQPVAFWCNPISGHNTLYWYLQNLGQGPELLIRYENEEAVDDSQLPKDRFSAERLKGVDSTLKIQPAELGDSAVYLCASSPRGGRPGTNTGELFFGEGSRLTVL.

This chain links TRBV9 with TRBJ2-6; D remains unclear. There are 14 residues in the CDR3. In germline, CDR1 is SGDLS, CDR2 YYNGEE. Trimming stripped 6 bases from V and 4 bases from J, with 11 bases between. The CDR3: CASKRLPGANVLTF. The CDR3 DNA reads as TGTGCCAGCAAGAGGCTGCCCGGGGCCAACGTCCTGACTTTC.

J is TRBJ2-1 and V is TRBV6-1, with TRBD1 matching over 8 bases. Germline CDR1 MNHNS, CDR2 SASEGT. The CDR3 contains 16 residues. J gave up 3 bases and V 1 base, and 5 bases lay outside the gene matches. Here the CDR3 DNA reads TGTGCCAGCAGTGAAGAGATTGGACAGGGCTACAATGAGCAGTTCTTC. Translating gives CASSEEIGQGYNEQFF.

V is TRBV9 and J is TRBJ2-1, with 14 bases identical to TRBD2. Germline trimming cut 3 bases from V and 6 bases from J; bases unmatched to any gene: 5. This CDR3 contains 16 residues. Germline lookup yields CDR1 SGDLS and CDR2 YYNGEE. The DNA for the CDR3 is TGTGCCAGCAGCGACGGGACTAGCGGGAGAACCAATGAGCAGTTCTTC. Translation: CASSDGTSGRTNEQFF.

The chain is built from TRBV5-1 and TRBJ1-5, with D possibly TRBD1 on 5 matching bases. The CDR3 extends over 14 amino acids. Germline values: CDR1 SGHRS, CDR2 YFSETQ. V was pared by 4 bases and J by 6 bases, with 14 bases between. The CDR3 DNA reads as TGCGCCAGCAGCCCGGACAAGCCTAGTCAGCCCCAGCATTTT. This sequence encodes CASSPDKPSQPQHF.

The chain couples TRBV12-3 or TRBV12-4 to TRBJ1-2, with a tentative D call TRBD1 (5 bases). The CDR3 runs to 11 residues. Trimming removed 5 bases at V and 7 bases at J, with 8 bases between. The CDR3 loop is CASSPGGGYTF. CDR3 coding DNA: TGTGCCAGCAGTCCCGGGGGTGGCTACACCTTC.

The gene calls are TRBV5-1 and TRBJ2-1; TRBD2 matches 11 bases. CDR3 length: 16 amino acids. With V trimmed by 0 bases and J by 4 bases, 3 bases remained unmatched. The V gene's germline CDR1 is SGHRS and CDR2 YFSETQ. The CDR3 loop reads CASSLAASGRYNEQFF. CDR3 in DNA: TGCGCCAGCAGCTTGGCTGCTAGCGGGAGGTACAATGAGCAGTTCTTC. Full variable domain (rest looked up from reference TRBV5-1 and TRBJ2-1): KAGVTQTPRYLIKTRGQQVTLSCSPISGHRSVSWYQQTPGQGLQFLFEYFSETQRNKGNFPGRFSGRQFSNSRSEMNVSTLELGDSALYLCASSLAASGRYNEQFFGPGTRLTVL.

The chain couples TRBV3-1 (or the pseudogene TRBV3-2) to TRBJ1-2; no reliable D call. Germline V gene lookup returns CDR1 LGHDT and CDR2 YNNKEL (reference sequence). V gave up 2 bases and J gave up 5 bases, with 9 bases separating them. CDR3 length: 13 residues. Here the CDR3 DNA reads TGTGCCAGCAGCCAAACCCAACTTTATGGCTACACCTTC. Translation: CASSQTQLYGYTF.

The chain links TRBV2 to TRBJ2-5; no clear D gene. The CDR3 consists of 12 residues. Looked up from germline, CDR1 is SNHLY and CDR2 is FYNNEI. V was shortened by 5 bases and J by 1 base, with 5 bases between the two germline ends. The CDR3 bases are TGTGCCAGCAGTAGCACCCAAGAGACCCAGTACTTC. It is translated as CASSSTQETQYF.

This chain joins TRBV5-1 and TRBJ1-1, with D uncertain. The CDR3 is made up of 13 amino acids. Trimming took off 4 bases at V and 5 bases at J, with 12 bases between the two ends. Germline CDR1 reads SGHRS; CDR2 reads YFSETQ. The CDR3 sequence is CASSPSEITEAFF. The CDR3 nucleotides are TGCGCCAGCAGCCCGTCAGAAATAACTGAAGCTTTCTTT. The full variable domain, with the rest looked up from reference TRBV5-1 and TRBJ1-1, is KAGVTQTPRYLIKTRGQQVTLSCSPISGHRSVSWYQQTPGQGLQFLFEYFSETQRNKGNFPGRFSGRQFSNSRSEMNVSTLELGDSALYLCASSPSEITEAFFGQGTRLTVV.

The chain recombines TRBV5-8 with TRBJ2-1, with 9 bases identical to TRBD2. The CDR3 consists of 14 residues. Per germline, CDR1 SGHTS and CDR2 YDEGEE. The junction had 6 bases not matched to a gene; V was cut back by 4 bases and J by 7 bases. CDR3 amino acids: CASSPRTSVNEQFF. The DNA for the CDR3 is TGTGCCAGCAGCCCCCGGACTAGCGTTAATGAGCAGTTCTTC.

V is TRBV7-8 and J is TRBJ1-2; 12 bases fit TRBD1. Germline lookup yields CDR1 SGHVS and CDR2 FQNEAQ. V was clipped by 1 base and J by 6 bases; unmatched bases: 0. The CDR3 has 14 amino acids. Here the CDR3 DNA reads TGTGCCAGCAGCTTAGGGGACAGGGGGCATGGCTACACCTTC. Translation gives CASSLGDRGHGYTF.

The chain uses TRBV2 and TRBJ2-2, with a tentative D call TRBD1 (6 bases). CDR1 SNHLY and CDR2 FYNNEI come from the germline V gene. V dropped 8 bases and J dropped 2 bases, with 12 bases sitting between them. The CDR3 loop spans 14 amino acids. CDR3 region: CASGTGRNTGELFF. In nucleotides, the CDR3 is TGTGCCAGCGGAACAGGGAGAAACACCGGGGAGCTGTTTTTT.

This chain uses TRBV7-9 with TRBJ2-1; TRBD2 matches 7 bases. The CDR3 length is 14 residues. The ends lost 5 bases at V and 1 base at J; junction bases unmatched: 2. CDR1 and CDR2 (germline): SEHNR, FQNEAQ (reference sequence). The CDR3 nucleotides read TGTGCCAGCAGCCCCGGGGGGTCCTACAATGAGCAGTTCTTC. This encodes CASSPGGSYNEQFF.

The chain couples TRBV6-1 to TRBJ1-2; 8 bases line up with TRBD1. V dropped 2 bases and J dropped 2; count of bases not matched to a gene: 10. Germline CDR1 and CDR2: MNHNS and SASEGT. The CDR3 spans 17 residues. The CDR3 bases are TGTGCCAGCAGTGAAAGGGGCAGGGGGCGAACAAACTATGGCTACACCTTC. Translation: CASSERGRGRTNYGYTF.

V and J are TRBV5-4 and TRBJ1-1, with D unresolved. Between the trimmed V and J ends, which lost 2 bases and 6 bases, there was a span of 5 bases. The germline gives CDR1 SGHNT, CDR2 YYREEE (reference sequence). CDR3 length: 11 amino acids. CDR3 nucleotide sequence: TGTGCCAGCAGCTTCCAGTCTGAAGCTTTCTTT. Its translation: CASSFQSEAFF.

The chain couples TRBV6-5 to TRBJ2-5; TRBD1 matches at 7 bases. Trimming took 6 bases from V and 4 from J; bases not matched to a gene: 8. Germline CDR1 MNHEY, CDR2 SVGAGI. This CDR3 is built from 14 residues. As DNA, the CDR3 is TGTGCCAGCAGGATGGGACAGAGGGGAGAGACCCAGTACTTC. This sequence encodes CASRMGQRGETQYF.

V gene TRBV7-8 combines with J gene TRBJ1-5, with 12 nucleotides matching TRBD1. CDR3 length: 13 amino acids. CDR1 is SGHVS, CDR2 FQNEAQ, per germline. With 8 bases clipped from V and 6 bases from J, the junction kept 2 bases outside the gene matches. In DNA form, the CDR3 reads TGTGCCAGCGGGACAGGGGGCAGTCAGCCCCAGCATTTT. This sequence encodes CASGTGGSQPQHF.

The chain has TRBV6-6 and TRBJ1-4; 8 bases fit TRBD1. This CDR3 spans 15 amino acids. With 0 bases clipped from V and 5 bases from J, the junction kept 2 bases outside the gene matches. Germline V gene data show CDR1 as MNHNY and CDR2 as SVGAGI (reference sequence). CDR3 in DNA: TGTGCCAGCAGTTACTCGAACAGGGGGAATGAAAAACTGTTTTTT. Amino acids: CASSYSNRGNEKLFF.

This chain uses TRBV7-9 with TRBJ1-2, with D possibly TRBD1 on 6 matching bases. The CDR3 runs 13 residues. Trimming took off 2 bases at V and 8 bases at J, with 12 bases between the two ends. Germline CDR1 is SEHNR and CDR2 is FQNEAQ (reference sequence). The CDR3 DNA sequence: TGTGCCAGCAGCTTAAACAGGGCCGGGGGCTACACCTTC. Its protein product is CASSLNRAGGYTF.